The clone carrying this T cell receptor beta chain was observed a few times. Antigen specificity is unknown. The data stem from a study of CD8 T cells in ankylosing spondylitis. Generation of TCR beta libraries employed quantitative 5'-RACE incorporating molecular barcodes. TCRdb processed the 5' RACE reads anew with MiXCR; each CDR3 protein has one entry. Of more than 60,000 distinct CDR3 sequences in the sample, over 5% were seen once. Per germline, CDR1 SGHRS and CDR2 YFSETQ. The ends lost 4 bases at V and 5 bases at J; junction bases unmatched: 8. CDR3 size: 15 residues. General study points: Characteristic of ankylosing spondylitis blood, it appeared, was a TCR beta motif comprising roughly 8 highly homologous variants. Reportedly, matched ankylosing spondylitis synovial fluid was significantly enriched for disease-linked clones. Previously reported in reactive arthritis synovial fluid and blood were some of the motif variants.

Input material: synovial fluid, either unsorted or a sorted T cell fraction (not recorded which). The sequence was obtained from a male donor with ankylosing spondylitis. The chain carries TRBV5-1 and TRBJ2-5; TRBD1 agrees at 10 bases. The CDR3 is CASSARQGARETQYF. CDR3 sequence (DNA): TGCGCCAGCAGCGCGCGACAGGGGGCGCGGGAGACCCAGTACTTC. The full variable domain, its missing parts supplied by reference TRBV5-1 and TRBJ2-5, is KAGVTQTPRYLIKTRGQQVTLSCSPISGHRSVSWYQQTPGQGLQFLFEYFSETQRNKGNFPGRFSGRQFSNSRSEMNVSTLELGDSALYLCASSARQGARETQYFGPGTRLLVL.